One sample yielded the 18 T cell receptor beta chains listed below, sequenced in a study of T cell changes during pregnancy in multiple sclerosis. The table came from immunoSEQ multiplex PCR; TCRdb's copy has only in-frame clones and leaves some out. Of tens of thousands of clones detected, over 90% appear once; the ten largest clones hold roughly 2.2%. The material was peripheral blood, obtained in the third trimester of pregnancy. The receptors derive from a female donor with multiple sclerosis, enrolled in a pregnancy study.

This chain connects TRBV10-3 to TRBJ1-5, with D possibly matching TRBD1 (5 bases). Per the germline V gene, CDR1 is ENHRY and CDR2 is SYGVKD. V lost 0 bases, J lost 2 bases, and 14 bases lay in between. CDR3 size: 17 residues. The CDR3 DNA is TGTGCCATCAGTGAGTCGATAGGTCAGGGTGGCAATCAGCCCCAGCATTTT. Amino acids: CAISESIGQGGNQPQHF.

V usage is TRBV10-1 and J usage is TRBJ2-3, with a weak D call TRBD2 (5 bases). The CDR3 totals 14 residues. V gave up 4 bases and J gave up 5 bases, with 13 bases separating them. Germline assignment: CDR1 WNHNN and CDR2 SYGVQD (reference sequence). The CDR3 region is CASSAPFSVDTQYF. The CDR3 nucleotides read TGCGCCAGCAGTGCTCCCTTTAGCGTAGATACGCAGTATTTT.

The chain uses TRBV7-9 and TRBJ1-2; D is possibly TRBD1 (6 bases). V lost 4 bases, J lost 2 bases, and 11 bases lay in between. The CDR3 consists of 14 residues. The germline V gene encodes CDR1 SEHNR and CDR2 FQNEAQ (reference sequence). The CDR3, as DNA: TGTGCCAGCAGCTGGGGGGGCGACAACTATGGCTACACCTTC. Residues: CASSWGGDNYGYTF.

V and J are TRBV18 and TRBJ2-5; 10 nucleotides match TRBD2. The V gene end was trimmed by 4 bases and the J gene end by 5 bases; junction bases not matched to a gene: 1. The CDR3 spans 13 residues. Germline V gene data show CDR1 as KGHSH and CDR2 as LQKENI. The DNA of the CDR3 is TGTGCCAGCTCACAGGGACTAGCGGAGACCCAGTACTTC. Its translation: CASSQGLAETQYF.

The chain combines TRBV29-1 with TRBJ2-1; D may be TRBD1 (7 bases). Germline V gene lookup returns CDR1 SQVTM and CDR2 ANQGSEA. The V and J ends lost 4 bases and 9 bases respectively, with 16 bases between them. This CDR3 spans 13 amino acids. The DNA for the CDR3 is TGCAGCGTTGTCCCACAGGGGAGGAGTGAGCAGTTCTTC. Amino acids: CSVVPQGRSEQFF.

The chain links TRBV6-5 to TRBJ1-1; a possible D gene is TRBD1 (5 bases). The germline V gene encodes CDR1 MNHEY and CDR2 SVGAGI. The CDR3 covers 15 residues. V was pared by 5 bases and J by 5 bases, with 18 bases between. In DNA, the CDR3 is TGTGCCAGCAGTAGTTCCGGGGGGGTGAGGACTGAAGCTTTCTTT. As protein: CASSSSGGVRTEAFF.

The chain joins TRBV19 to TRBJ2-1, with 8 bases matching TRBD2. The CDR3 is made up of 16 amino acids. V dropped 6 bases and J dropped 2; count of bases not matched to a gene: 9. The V gene's germline CDR1 is LNHDA and CDR2 SQIVND (reference sequence). The CDR3, as DNA: TGTGCCAGTAGCCCATCGAGCGGGAGTCCCTACAATGAGCAGTTCTTC. Translated, it gives CASSPSSGSPYNEQFF.

As for this clone: An end of the junction does not agree with germline; a read error may underlie this. V usage is TRBV7-7 and J usage is TRBJ2-5; weak D call: TRBD1 (5 bases). Germline CDR1 SSHAT, CDR2 FNYEAQ (reference sequence). The CDR3 runs 14 residues. DNA for the CDR3: TGTGCTAGCAGCCTTTGGACACCCCAAGAGACCCAGTACTTC. Its translation is CASSLWTPQETQYF.

This chain links TRBV19 with TRBJ1-3; TRBD1 aligns across 7 bases. This CDR3 region has 16 residues. V shed 4 bases and J 0 bases; nucleotides not matched to a gene: 6. CDR1 is LNHDA and CDR2 is SQIVND in the germline V gene (reference sequence). CDR3 bases: TGTGCCAGTAGTACGCTGACAGGGACCTCTGGAAACACCATATATTTT. It translates to CASSTLTGTSGNTIYF.

J is TRBJ2-7 and V is TRBV30; 7 bases are a match to TRBD1. CDR3 length equals 12 residues. Trimming at V came to 5 bases and at J to 2 bases, leaving 3 bases not matched to a gene. CDR1 GTSNPN and CDR2 SVGIG come from the germline V gene (reference sequence). The CDR3 region is CAWSGGTYEQYF. CDR3 DNA sequence: TGTGCCTGGTCAGGGGGAACCTACGAGCAGTACTTC.

The chain is built from TRBV7-9 and TRBJ1-2, with 8 positions matching TRBD1. The germline V gene encodes CDR1 SEHNR and CDR2 FQNEAQ (reference sequence). J lost 10 bases, V lost 1 base, and 8 bases had no gene match. The CDR3 is made up of 14 amino acids. This CDR3 is CASSLDPAQGDYTF. Here the CDR3 DNA reads TGTGCCAGCAGCTTAGATCCCGCACAGGGGGACTACACCTTC.

The chain joins TRBV19 to TRBJ2-2, with D hard to call. Germline V gene data show CDR1 as LNHDA and CDR2 as SQIVND (reference sequence). The CDR3 has 15 amino acids. Deletions cut 3 bases from V and 3 bases from J, with 11 bases between. CDR3 in DNA: TGTGCCAGTAGTATGGTCAGTTTACACACCGGGGAGCTGTTTTTT. Translated: CASSMVSLHTGELFF. Based on the CDR3 plus reference TRBV19 and TRBJ2-2, the full variable domain is DGGITQSPKYLFRKEGQNVTLSCEQNLNHDAMYWYRQDPGQGLRLIYYSQIVNDFQKGDIAEGYSVSREKKESFPLTVTSAQKNPTAFYLCASSMVSLHTGELFFGEGSRLTVL.

This clone was recorded only once. The chain couples TRBV7-2 to TRBJ1-4; D possibly corresponds to TRBD1 (6 bases). The V end lost 1 base, the J end lost 5 bases, and 14 bases lay between the germline ends. Germline values: CDR1 SGHTA, CDR2 FQGNSA. The CDR3 sequence is 16 residues long. CDR3 region: CASSLGSGQINEKLFF. The CDR3 coding sequence is TGTGCCAGCAGCTTAGGGTCGGGACAAATCAATGAAAAACTGTTTTTT. Combining the CDR3 with reference TRBV7-2 and TRBJ1-4 gives the whole variable domain GAGVSQSPSNKVTEKGKDVELRCDPISGHTALYWYRQSLGQGLEFLIYFQGNSAPDKSGLPSDRFSAERTGGSVSTLTIQRTQQEDSAVYLCASSLGSGQINEKLFFGSGTQLSVL.

The chain links TRBV7-9 to TRBJ2-7; D remains ambiguous. V dropped 5 bases and J dropped 1 base, with 9 bases sitting between them. Germline V CDR1 and CDR2: SEHNR, FQNEAQ (reference sequence). This CDR3 region has 13 residues. The CDR3 bases are TGTGCCAGCAGCCCGACTGCATCCTACGAGCAGTACTTC. The encoded protein is CASSPTASYEQYF.

The V gene is TRBV7-2, the J gene TRBJ2-3; D call uncertain. The ends were cut back, 0 bases at V and 2 bases at J, with 9 bases in the middle. CDR1 is SGHTA and CDR2 is FQGNSA in the germline V gene. The CDR3 totals 15 residues. The CDR3 DNA follows: TGTGCCAGCAGCTTAGCTGACACCAACACAGATACGCAGTATTTT. Residues: CASSLADTNTDTQYF.

This chain uses TRBV6-5 with TRBJ2-7; 12 bases agree with TRBD2. V lost 1 base, J lost 5 bases, and 0 bases stayed unmatched. The CDR3 runs 14 residues. Germline V gene sequence: CDR1 MNHEY, CDR2 SVGAGI. The CDR3 here is CASSYWTSGNEQYF. Written as DNA, the CDR3 is TGTGCCAGCAGTTACTGGACTAGCGGGAACGAGCAGTACTTC.

This clone is a singleton in its sample. The chain carries TRBV2 and TRBJ1-1; no clear D gene. Germline V CDR1 and CDR2: SNHLY, FYNNEI. The CDR3 spans 13 residues. Trimming cost V 4 bases and J 1 base, with 7 bases left between them. The CDR3: CASSGSRNTEAFF. For the CDR3, the DNA is TGTGCCAGCAGTGGGTCCAGGAACACTGAAGCTTTCTTT.

This sequence joins TRBV28 and TRBJ2-1, with 8 bases identical to TRBD1. With 6 bases clipped from V and 7 bases from J, the junction kept 14 bases outside the gene matches. CDR1 MDHEN and CDR2 SYDVKM come from the germline V gene. CDR3 length: 16 amino acids. The CDR3: CASSLQWTGIQNEQFF. The CDR3 bases are TGTGCCAGCAGCTTGCAGTGGACAGGGATTCAAAATGAGCAGTTCTTC.